The sequence of this TCR beta chain was determined in a study of spatial heterogeneity in lung cancer. As for the study in general: Raw reads contained each unique TCR and UMI combination more than ten times on average.

TCRdb analysed the 5' RACE reads with MiXCR anew, one entry per CDR3 protein. The sample has about 39,000 distinct CDR3 sequences; approximately 6.3% are singletons. Sample time point: sample taken at primary tumor resection. TCRs were sequenced from unsorted whole RNA of tumor, nontumor lung or PBMC. Germline-derived CDR1 and CDR2 are ENHRY and SYGVKD. The CDR3 contains 12 residues. V lost 7 bases, J lost 1 base, and 7 bases lay in between. This clonotype was seen at least ten times. Sequenced here: PBMCs, sampled at surgery. The sequence was obtained from a male donor with early-stage non-small cell lung cancer. The chain links TRBV10-3 to TRBJ1-1; D ambiguous. The DNA of the CDR3 is TGTGCCATCAAGGACCCGAACACTGAAGCTTTCTTT. Its translation is CAIKDPNTEAFF.